This T cell receptor (beta chain) was retrieved from a study of blood T cell repertoires in COVID-19. Across the study: Acute and convalescent COVID-19 specimens originated in the United States, Italy and Spain.

The CDR3 covers 12 residues. Germline trimming cut 10 bases from V and 5 bases from J; bases unmatched to any gene: 4. The V gene's germline CDR1 is MGHRA and CDR2 YSYEKL. In the source study's methods: Reference gene primer amplification gave nucleated cell count estimates. Libraries were prepared by immunoSEQ multiplex PCR; TCRdb keeps only in-frame clonotypes and omits some of them. Clonal size and the V and J genes are those of that table, whereas D and trimming came from the DNA. The sample lists 100,000 to 120,000 clones, roughly 80% seen once, with roughly 1.4% in the top ten. This clonotype was obtained from a man in his fifties or sixties with acute or convalescent COVID-19. Sequenced input: peripheral blood. The chain joins TRBV4-1 to TRBJ1-2, with TRBD1 matching over 10 bases. The CDR3 DNA is TGCGCCATCGGGGACAGGGGATATGGCTACACCTTC. Translation gives CAIGDRGYGYTF.